The 7 T cell receptor beta chains below were found in one sample sequenced in a study of graft-versus-host responses after intestinal transplantation. The data were produced by immunoSEQ multiplex PCR, yet TCRdb's version contains in-frame clones alone and is incomplete. The sample records about 21,000 clones, 80% to 90% being singletons. Here the sequenced sample was PBMCs, taken roughly 64 days after intestinal transplantation. All receptors derive from a human patient who received an intestinal transplant, so some T cells may come from the graft donor.

V is TRBV5-6 and J is TRBJ2-7, with D possibly matching TRBD1 (6 bases). The CDR3 spans 16 residues. Trimming removed 4 bases from V and 6 bases from J, with 23 bases in between. Germline V gene lookup returns CDR1 SGHDT and CDR2 YYEEEE. CDR3 protein: CASSQLSRWSGAEQYF. As DNA, the CDR3 is TGTGCCAGCAGCCAGCTGTCCCGGTGGTCAGGGGCCGAGCAGTACTTC.

To note about this clone: This CDR3 is also generated by other DNA sequences in the sample. The chain links TRBV11-2 to TRBJ2-7; tentative D call: TRBD2 (6 bases). V lost 5 bases and J 3 bases, leaving 14 bases between the germline ends. The germline gives CDR1 SGHAT, CDR2 FQNNGV. The CDR3 loop spans 14 amino acids. The CDR3 sequence: CASSPTSGGYEQYF. The CDR3 nucleotides read TGTGCCAGCAGCCCTACTTCCGGGGGCTACGAGCAGTACTTC.

Turning to this clone: Other nucleotide sequences in the sample specify the same CDR3. This chain connects TRBV18 to TRBJ2-1; TRBD1 aligns across 8 bases. The CDR3 totals 18 residues. V was pared by 2 bases and J by 1 base, with 10 bases of the junction left unmatched. CDR1 and CDR2 (germline): KGHSH, LQKENI. DNA of the CDR3: TGTGCCAGCTCACCATTACACCGACAGGGGATTTCCTACAATGAGCAGTTCTTC. Amino acid sequence: CASSPLHRQGISYNEQFF.

This sequence joins TRBV2 and TRBJ1-1; D not resolved. This CDR3 is 16 amino acids long. Germline V gives CDR1 SNHLY, CDR2 FYNNEI. Trimming pared 3 bases from V and 4 bases from J, leaving 18 bases between. The chain's CDR3 is CASSDSGLGMGTEAFF. CDR3 in DNA: TGTGCCAGCAGTGACTCCGGGTTGGGGATGGGCACTGAAGCTTTCTTT.

The chain uses TRBV19 and TRBJ1-2; the D is unclear. This CDR3 contains 13 residues. Germline V gene lookup returns CDR1 LNHDA and CDR2 SQIVND (reference sequence). V was cut by 1 base and J by 4 bases, with 7 bases left in between. CDR3 DNA: TGTGCCAGTAGTATAGGGGTGTCCTATGGCTACACCTTC. Encoded protein: CASSIGVSYGYTF.

This clone occurred once. The rearrangement links TRBV7-2 to TRBJ2-3; TRBD2 agrees at 12 bases. Germline loops: CDR1 SGHTA, CDR2 FQGNSA. The CDR3 extends over 17 amino acids. The junction had 6 bases not matched to a gene; V was cut back by 2 bases and J by 3 bases. CDR3: CASSLQGLAGMTDTQYF. As DNA, the CDR3 is TGTGCCAGCAGCTTACAAGGACTAGCGGGGATGACAGATACGCAGTATTTT. Based on the CDR3 plus reference TRBV7-2 and TRBJ2-3, the full variable domain is GAGVSQSPSNKVTEKGKDVELRCDPISGHTALYWYRQSLGQGLEFLIYFQGNSAPDKSGLPSDRFSAERTGGSVSTLTIQRTQQEDSAVYLCASSLQGLAGMTDTQYFGPGTRLTVL.

The table lists this clone with a count of one. The gene calls are TRBV10-1 and TRBJ2-1; possibly TRBD2 for D (5 bases). This CDR3 spans 15 amino acids. V lost 0 bases, J lost 1 base, and 7 bases lay in between. From germline, CDR1 is WNHNN and CDR2 SYGVQD (reference sequence). The CDR3 DNA reads TGCGCCAGCAGTGAGTCGTCGGGGTCCTACAATGAGCAGTTCTTC. Its translation is CASSESSGSYNEQFF.